Below are 17 T cell receptor beta chains sequenced from a single sample in a study of shared clonotypes between healthy human individuals. Profiling relied on immunoSEQ multiplex PCR, and the TCRdb table lists in-frame clones only, not all of them. The sample lists 600,000 to 700,000 clones, less than 80% seen once, with 1.5% to 2% in the top ten. Material: memory CD4+ T cells sorted from blood. As to subset: CD45RA-negative fraction. The receptors were gathered from a woman aged 30 to 39 in good health.

The genes are TRBV5-1 and TRBJ2-7; D gene uncertain. The V gene lost 8 bases and the J gene lost 5 bases, with 20 bases spanning the gap. The germline V gene has CDR1 SGHRS and CDR2 YFSETQ. The CDR3 covers 14 residues. This chain's CDR3 is CASRSSPSFDEQYF. In DNA form, the CDR3 reads TGCGCCAGTCGGAGTTCGCCATCTTTCGACGAGCAGTACTTC.

This clone was recorded a few times. The rearrangement uses TRBV7-2 and TRBJ1-3; D not certain. The CDR3 runs 15 residues. Germline V gene data show CDR1 as SGHTA and CDR2 as FQGNSA. The V end lost 0 bases, the J end lost 1 base, and 7 bases lay between the germline ends. This CDR3 reads CASSLAQASGNTIYF. The DNA of the CDR3 is TGTGCCAGCAGCTTAGCGCAGGCTTCTGGAAACACCATATATTTT.

V is TRBV6-1 and J is TRBJ1-3, with a possible D match to TRBD1 (6 bases). Germline V lookup: CDR1 MNHNS, CDR2 SASEGT. V lost 10 bases and J lost 6, with 10 bases in between. The CDR3 loop spans 11 amino acids. The CDR3: CATYRENTIYF. Written as DNA, the CDR3 is TGTGCCACGTACAGGGAAAACACCATATATTTT.

This clone was observed a handful of times. At the DNA level, this CDR3 is encoded by other sequences in the same sample as well. The chain employs TRBV7-8 and TRBJ2-7; TRBD2 is a possible D gene (6 bases). With 1 base removed from V and 2 bases from J, the gap between germline ends came to 9 bases. CDR3 length equals 14 residues. The germline gives CDR1 SGHVS, CDR2 FQNEAQ. CDR3 loop: CASSLVAGPYEQYF. In DNA, the CDR3 is TGTGCCAGCAGCTTAGTTGCGGGGCCCTACGAGCAGTACTTC.

V is TRBV6-1 and J is TRBJ1-4; D is unclear. Per germline, CDR1 MNHNS and CDR2 SASEGT. The CDR3 length is 15 residues. The V gene lost 2 bases and the J gene lost 5 bases, with 12 bases spanning the gap. The CDR3 DNA sequence: TGTGCCAGCAGTGAATTTAAACAGCAGAATGAAAAACTGTTTTTT. Encoded protein: CASSEFKQQNEKLFF.

This clone showed up just a few times. The sample carries other DNA sequences with the same CDR3. The rearrangement uses TRBV27 and TRBJ2-7; 9 bases fit TRBD1. V lost 6 bases and J lost 2; bases outside the gene matches: 5. The CDR3 has 14 amino acids. Germline V gives CDR1 MNHEY, CDR2 SMNVEV (reference sequence). CDR3: CASSFGQGPYEQYF. CDR3 sequence (DNA): TGTGCCAGCAGCTTCGGACAGGGGCCCTACGAGCAGTACTTC.

The rearrangement uses TRBV7-2 and TRBJ1-5, with D unresolved. Trimming left V 6 bases short and J 3 bases short, with 12 bases between. The CDR3 spans 14 residues. The V gene's germline CDR1 is SGHTA and CDR2 FQGNSA. The CDR3, as DNA: TGTGCCAGCAGGGAGGGCCTGTTCAATCAGCCCCAGCATTTT. Protein product: CASREGLFNQPQHF.

V usage is TRBV28 and J usage is TRBJ1-4; no reliable D call. The CDR3 runs to 15 residues. Germline V lookup: CDR1 MDHEN, CDR2 SYDVKM. The V and J ends lost 3 bases and 3 bases respectively, with 11 bases between them. The CDR3: CASSFSGGSNEKLFF. CDR3 in DNA: TGTGCCAGCAGTTTTTCGGGCGGTTCTAATGAAAAACTGTTTTTT.

The V call is TRBV9, the J call TRBJ2-5, with TRBD2 matching 11 bases. In germline, CDR1 is SGDLS, CDR2 YYNGEE. CDR3 length equals 16 residues. The V gene end was trimmed by 3 bases and the J gene end by 1 base; junction bases not matched to a gene: 5. As DNA, the CDR3 is TGTGCCAGCAGCGACGGGACTAGCGGAATCCAAGAGACCCAGTACTTC. It translates to CASSDGTSGIQETQYF. The variable domain in full, with the rest retrieved from reference TRBV9 and TRBJ2-5, is DSGVTQTPKHLITATGQRVTLRCSPRSGDLSVYWYQQSLDQGLQFLIQYYNGEERAKGNILERFSAQQFPDLHSELNLSSLELGDSALYFCASSDGTSGIQETQYFGPGTRLLVL.

As concerns this clone: One end of the junction varies from germline; a read error may be responsible. The chain is built from TRBV19 and TRBJ1-1, with D uncertain. Germline-derived CDR1 and CDR2 are LNHDA and SQIVND (reference sequence). CDR3 length: 18 residues. This chain's CDR3 is CASSTIFSTDGSVAEAFF. CDR3 in DNA: TGTGCCAGTAGTACCATATTCTCGACGGACGGCTCTGTCGCTGAGGCTTTCTTT.

This chain joins TRBV10-3 and TRBJ2-3; D tentatively fits TRBD1 or TRBD2 (5 bases each). From germline, CDR1 is ENHRY and CDR2 SYGVKD. The length of the CDR3 is 13 residues. Trimming took off 8 bases at V and 5 bases at J, with 14 bases between the two ends. The chain's CDR3 is CAIRGPVGDTQYF. The DNA of the CDR3 is TGTGCCATCCGGGGCCCAGTTGGAGATACGCAGTATTTT.

The chain combines TRBV5-6 with TRBJ1-4; no definite D call. Trimming took off 3 bases at V and 11 bases at J, with 17 bases between the two ends. Germline lookup yields CDR1 SGHDT and CDR2 YYEEEE. The CDR3 length is 14 residues. CDR3 amino acids: CASSSREVSDKLFF. The CDR3 nucleotides read TGTGCCAGCAGCTCCCGGGAGGTTTCGGACAAACTGTTTTTT.

V usage is TRBV28 and J usage is TRBJ2-2, with TRBD2 matching over 7 bases. CDR1 MDHEN and CDR2 SYDVKM come from the germline V gene. CDR3 length: 20 residues. The V segment lost 6 bases and the J segment 0 bases; nucleotides outside the gene matches: 19. In nucleotides, the CDR3 is TGTGCCAGCAGCTCAAATCTGCACCTCCGGGACTACGCGAACACCGGGGAGCTGTTTTTT. This codes for CASSSNLHLRDYANTGELFF.

The genes are TRBV27 and TRBJ2-6; D ambiguous. Per the germline V gene, CDR1 is MNHEY and CDR2 is SMNVEV (reference sequence). V lost 5 bases and J lost 4, with 9 bases in between. The CDR3 consists of 14 residues. CDR3 sequence (DNA): TGTGCCAGCAGTACCCTGGCCGGGGCCAACGTCCTGACTTTC. Residues: CASSTLAGANVLTF.

The genes are TRBV6-1 and TRBJ1-2, with D unresolved. There are 13 residues in the CDR3. Per the germline V gene, CDR1 is MNHNS and CDR2 is SASEGT. V lost 1 base to trimming and J lost 3 bases, with 6 bases between them. CDR3 coding DNA: TGTGCCAGCAGTGAAGGCATCCACTATGGCTACACCTTC. Translating gives CASSEGIHYGYTF.

The chain has TRBV14 and TRBJ2-5, with D possibly being TRBD1 or TRBD2 (6 bases each). Germline V lookup: CDR1 SGHDN, CDR2 FVKESK. CDR3 length: 17 residues. Trimming stripped 4 bases from V and 3 bases from J, with 21 bases between. This chain's CDR3 is CASSRARGVSQKETQYF. The CDR3 region has the DNA TGTGCCAGCAGCCGCGCGAGGGGGGTCTCCCAAAAAGAGACCCAGTACTTC.

This chain uses TRBV5-1 with TRBJ2-1; no definite D call. The germline gives CDR1 SGHRS, CDR2 YFSETQ. Trimming took 5 bases from V and 4 from J, leaving 10 bases between them. The CDR3 has 13 residues. For the CDR3, the DNA is TGCGCCAGCAGAACCGGAGAGTACAATGAGCAGTTCTTC. It encodes CASRTGEYNEQFF.